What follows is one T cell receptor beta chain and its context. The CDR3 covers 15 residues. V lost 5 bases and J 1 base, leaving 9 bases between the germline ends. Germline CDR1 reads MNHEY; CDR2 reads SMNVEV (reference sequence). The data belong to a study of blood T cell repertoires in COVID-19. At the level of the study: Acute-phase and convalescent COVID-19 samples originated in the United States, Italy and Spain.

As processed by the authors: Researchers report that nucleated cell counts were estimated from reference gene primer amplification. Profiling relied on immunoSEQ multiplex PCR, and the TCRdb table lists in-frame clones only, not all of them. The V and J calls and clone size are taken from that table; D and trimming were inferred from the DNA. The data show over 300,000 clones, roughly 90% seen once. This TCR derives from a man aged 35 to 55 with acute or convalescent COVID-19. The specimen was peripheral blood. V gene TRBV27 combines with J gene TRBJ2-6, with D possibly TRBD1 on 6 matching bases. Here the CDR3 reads CASSAGVSGANVLTF. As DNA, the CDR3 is TGTGCCAGCAGTGCAGGGGTTTCTGGGGCCAACGTCCTGACTTTC.